This TCR beta chain was sequenced in a study of human T cells and chemical hapten exposure. About the research overall: All patients underwent weekly scalp dosing with diphenylcyclopropenone for the full roughly 25-week study. Small discrepancies in pooled library volume mainly accounted for the varying TCR yields per sample. Whole-study results and caveats: Expanded TCRs produced significantly more large CDR3 similarity clusters than controls did. No alteration of TCRs above 1 in 1000 frequency was seen with DPC sensitization.

Using its own MiXCR run on the RACE reads, TCRdb lists one record per CDR3 protein. The data hold roughly 70,000 distinct CDR3 sequences, with roughly 9.8% observed a single time. Time point here: patch test 1, 2 weeks after DPC sensitization. Noted treatment: therapeutic diphenylcyclopropenone sensitization with weekly scalp DPC. The germline CDR1 and CDR2 sequences are KGHSH and LQKENI. Trimming took off 3 bases at V and 0 bases at J, with 9 bases between the two ends. This CDR3 spans 15 amino acids. A note on this clonotype: The antigen is unknown.

The chain uses TRBV18 and TRBJ1-3, with D perhaps TRBD1 (5 bases). The sample in question was whole blood, obtained in connection with sensitization to the hapten diphenylcyclopropenone (DPC). The TCR comes from a woman between 35 and 50 years old with alopecia areata. Some clones in this sample may be carry-over from other donors' samples. CDR3 sequence (DNA): TGTGCCAGCTCACCGGGACTTAACTCTGGAAACACCATATATTTT. Translating gives CASSPGLNSGNTIYF.